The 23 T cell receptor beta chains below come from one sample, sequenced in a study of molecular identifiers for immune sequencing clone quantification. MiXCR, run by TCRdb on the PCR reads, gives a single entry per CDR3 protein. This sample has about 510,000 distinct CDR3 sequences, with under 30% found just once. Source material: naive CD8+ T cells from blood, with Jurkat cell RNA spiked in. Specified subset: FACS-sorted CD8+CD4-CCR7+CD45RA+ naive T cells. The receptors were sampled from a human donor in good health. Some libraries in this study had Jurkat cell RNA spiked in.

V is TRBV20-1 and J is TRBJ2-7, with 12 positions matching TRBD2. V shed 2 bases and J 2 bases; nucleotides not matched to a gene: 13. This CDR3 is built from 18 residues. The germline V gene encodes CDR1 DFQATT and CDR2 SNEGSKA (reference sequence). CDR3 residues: CSARPMLAGGPFTYEQYF. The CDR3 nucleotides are TGCAGTGCTAGACCCATGCTAGCGGGAGGGCCCTTTACCTACGAGCAGTACTTC.

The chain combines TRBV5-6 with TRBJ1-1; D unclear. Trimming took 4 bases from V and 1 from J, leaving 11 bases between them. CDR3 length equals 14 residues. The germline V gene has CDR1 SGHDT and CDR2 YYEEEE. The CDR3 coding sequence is TGTGCCAGCAGCGCCGAGGAGAAGAACACTGAAGCTTTCTTT. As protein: CASSAEEKNTEAFF. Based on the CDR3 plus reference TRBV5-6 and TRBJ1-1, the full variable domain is DAGVTQSPTHLIKTRGQQVTLRCSPKSGHDTVSWYQQALGQGPQFIFQYYEEEERQRGNFPDRFSGHQFPNYSSELNVNALLLGDSALYLCASSAEEKNTEAFFGQGTRLTVV.

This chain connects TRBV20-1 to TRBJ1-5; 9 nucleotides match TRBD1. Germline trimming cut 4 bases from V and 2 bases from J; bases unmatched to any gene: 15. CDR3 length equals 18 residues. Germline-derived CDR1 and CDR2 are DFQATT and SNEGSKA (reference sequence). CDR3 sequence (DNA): TGCAGTGCTACGCCTCCAGGACAGGGGCCGAGGGGCAATCAGCCCCAGCATTTT. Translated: CSATPPGQGPRGNQPQHF.

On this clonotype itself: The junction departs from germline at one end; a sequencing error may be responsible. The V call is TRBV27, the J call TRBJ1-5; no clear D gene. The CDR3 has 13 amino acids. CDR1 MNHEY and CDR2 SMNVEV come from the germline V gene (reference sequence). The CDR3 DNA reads TGTGCCGGCAGTTTGGATAGCAATCAGCCCCAGCATTTT. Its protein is CAGSLDSNQPQHF.

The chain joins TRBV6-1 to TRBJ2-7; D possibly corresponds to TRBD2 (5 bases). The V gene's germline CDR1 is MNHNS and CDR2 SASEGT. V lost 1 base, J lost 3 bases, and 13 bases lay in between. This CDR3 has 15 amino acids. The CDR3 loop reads CASSEGGSSGYEQYF. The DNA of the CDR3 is TGTGCCAGCAGTGAAGGTGGGAGCTCGGGCTACGAGCAGTACTTC.

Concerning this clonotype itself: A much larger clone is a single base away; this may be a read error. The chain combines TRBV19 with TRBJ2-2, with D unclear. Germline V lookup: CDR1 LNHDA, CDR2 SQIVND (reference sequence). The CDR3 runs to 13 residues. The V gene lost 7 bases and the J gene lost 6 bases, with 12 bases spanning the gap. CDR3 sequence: CASTLRVSGELFF. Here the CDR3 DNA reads TGTGCCAGTACCCTCCGGGTTTCCGGGGAGCTGTTTTTT. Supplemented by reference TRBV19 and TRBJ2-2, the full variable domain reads DGGITQSPKYLFRKEGQNVTLSCEQNLNHDAMYWYRQDPGQGLRLIYYSQIVNDFQKGDIAEGYSVSREKKESFPLTVTSAQKNPTAFYLCASTLRVSGELFFGEGSRLTVL.

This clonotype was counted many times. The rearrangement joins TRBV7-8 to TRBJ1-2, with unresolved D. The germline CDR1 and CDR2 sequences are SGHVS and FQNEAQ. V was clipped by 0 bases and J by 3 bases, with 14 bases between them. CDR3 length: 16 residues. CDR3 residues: CASSLALTMEYYGYTF. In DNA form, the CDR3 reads TGTGCCAGCAGCTTAGCATTGACAATGGAGTACTATGGCTACACCTTC.

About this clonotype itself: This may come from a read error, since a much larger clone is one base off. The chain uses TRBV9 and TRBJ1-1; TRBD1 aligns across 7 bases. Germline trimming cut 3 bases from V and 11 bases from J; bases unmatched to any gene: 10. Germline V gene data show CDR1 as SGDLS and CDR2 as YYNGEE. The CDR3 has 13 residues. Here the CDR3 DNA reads TGTGCCAGCAGCGCAGGACAGGAAGGGAGGGCTTTCTTT. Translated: CASSAGQEGRAFF.

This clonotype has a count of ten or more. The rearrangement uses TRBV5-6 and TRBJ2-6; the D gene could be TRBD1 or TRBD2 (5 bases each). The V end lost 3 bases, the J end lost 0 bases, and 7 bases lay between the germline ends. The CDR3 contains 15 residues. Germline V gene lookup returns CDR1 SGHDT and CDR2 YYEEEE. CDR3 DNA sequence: TGTGCCAGCAGCTGGGGGAGCTCTGGGGCCAACGTCCTGACTTTC. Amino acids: CASSWGSSGANVLTF.

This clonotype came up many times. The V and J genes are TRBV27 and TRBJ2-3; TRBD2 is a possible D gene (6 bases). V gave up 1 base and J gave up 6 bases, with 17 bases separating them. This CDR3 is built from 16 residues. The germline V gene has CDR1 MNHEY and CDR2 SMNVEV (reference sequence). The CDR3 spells CASSLLGVVAVDTQYF. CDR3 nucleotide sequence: TGTGCCAGCAGTTTATTGGGGGTCGTAGCGGTCGATACGCAGTATTTT.

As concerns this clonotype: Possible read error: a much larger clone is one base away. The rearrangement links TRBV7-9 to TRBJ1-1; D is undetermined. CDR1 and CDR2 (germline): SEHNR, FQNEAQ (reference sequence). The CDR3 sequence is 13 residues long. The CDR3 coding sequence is TGTGCCAGCTGCTTAGTCGTGAACACTGAAGCTTTCTTT. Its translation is CASCLVVNTEAFF.

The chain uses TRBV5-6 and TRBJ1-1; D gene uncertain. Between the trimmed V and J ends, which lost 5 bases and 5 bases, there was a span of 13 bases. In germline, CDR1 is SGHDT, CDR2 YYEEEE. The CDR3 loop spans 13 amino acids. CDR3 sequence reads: CASSSMGRTEAFF. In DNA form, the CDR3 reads TGTGCCAGCAGTAGTATGGGGAGGACTGAAGCTTTCTTT.

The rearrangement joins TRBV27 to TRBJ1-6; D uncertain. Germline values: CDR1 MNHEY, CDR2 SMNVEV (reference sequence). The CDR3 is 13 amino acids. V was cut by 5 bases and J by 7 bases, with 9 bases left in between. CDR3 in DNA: TGTGCCAGCAGTCCTCTGGGGAATTCACCCCTCCACTTT. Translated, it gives CASSPLGNSPLHF.

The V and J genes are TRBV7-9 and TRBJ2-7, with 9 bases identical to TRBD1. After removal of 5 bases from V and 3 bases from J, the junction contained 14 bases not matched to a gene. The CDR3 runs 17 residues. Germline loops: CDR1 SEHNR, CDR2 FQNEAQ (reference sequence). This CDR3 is CASSPRDRVGNVYEQYF. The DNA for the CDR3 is TGTGCCAGCAGCCCCCGGGACAGGGTAGGTAACGTCTACGAGCAGTACTTC.

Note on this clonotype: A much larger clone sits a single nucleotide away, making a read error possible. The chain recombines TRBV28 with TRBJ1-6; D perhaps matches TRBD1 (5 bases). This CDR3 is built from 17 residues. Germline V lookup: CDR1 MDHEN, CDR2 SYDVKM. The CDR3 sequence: CASSYPVATENNPPLHF. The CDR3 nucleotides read TGTGCCAGCAGTTACCCGGTTGCGACAGAGAATAATCCACCCCTCCACTTT.

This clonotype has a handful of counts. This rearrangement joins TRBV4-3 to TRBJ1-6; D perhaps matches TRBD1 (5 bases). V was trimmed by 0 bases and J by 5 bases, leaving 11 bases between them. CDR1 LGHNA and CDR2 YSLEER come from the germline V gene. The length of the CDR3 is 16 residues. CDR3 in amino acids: CASSQDRGLNNSPLHF. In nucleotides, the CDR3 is TGCGCCAGCAGCCAAGATCGGGGACTGAATAATTCACCCCTCCACTTT.

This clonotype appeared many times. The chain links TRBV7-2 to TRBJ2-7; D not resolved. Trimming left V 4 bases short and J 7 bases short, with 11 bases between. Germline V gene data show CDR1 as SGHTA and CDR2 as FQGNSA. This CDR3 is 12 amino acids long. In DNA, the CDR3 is TGTGCCAGCAGCTCGACCTCTGCGGAGCAGTACTTC. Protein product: CASSSTSAEQYF.

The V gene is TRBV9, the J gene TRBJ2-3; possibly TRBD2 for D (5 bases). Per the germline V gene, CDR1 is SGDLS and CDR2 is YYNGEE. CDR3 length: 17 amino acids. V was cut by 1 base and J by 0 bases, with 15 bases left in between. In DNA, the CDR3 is TGTGCCAGCAGCGTACAGCGGTGGCCCTCTAGCACAGATACGCAGTATTTT. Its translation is CASSVQRWPSSTDTQYF.

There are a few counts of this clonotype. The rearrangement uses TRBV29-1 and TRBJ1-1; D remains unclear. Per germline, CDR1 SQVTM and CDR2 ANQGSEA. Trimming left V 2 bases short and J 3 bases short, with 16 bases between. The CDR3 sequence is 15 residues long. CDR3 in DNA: TGCAGCGTTGAATTGGTGGTCTCGAGGGACACTGAAGCTTTCTTT. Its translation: CSVELVVSRDTEAFF.

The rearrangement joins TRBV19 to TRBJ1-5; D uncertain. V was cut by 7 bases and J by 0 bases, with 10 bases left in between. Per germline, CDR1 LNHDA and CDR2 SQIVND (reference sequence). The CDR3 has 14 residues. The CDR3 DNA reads TGTGCCAGTACGGCGGTCCTTAGCAATCAGCCCCAGCATTTT. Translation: CASTAVLSNQPQHF.

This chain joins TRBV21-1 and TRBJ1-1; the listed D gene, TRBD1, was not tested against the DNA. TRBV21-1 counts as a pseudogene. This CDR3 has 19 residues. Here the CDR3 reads CASSKNYRQGGTMNTEAFF. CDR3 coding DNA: TGTGCCAGCAGCAAAAACTACAGGCAGGGTGGAACCATGAACACTGAAGCTTTCTTT.

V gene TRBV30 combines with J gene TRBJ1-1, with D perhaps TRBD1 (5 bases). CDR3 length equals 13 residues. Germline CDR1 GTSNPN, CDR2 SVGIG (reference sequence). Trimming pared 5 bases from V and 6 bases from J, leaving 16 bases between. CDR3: CAWGGAGRAEAFF. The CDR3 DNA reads TGTGCCTGGGGAGGGGCAGGGCGGGCTGAAGCTTTCTTT. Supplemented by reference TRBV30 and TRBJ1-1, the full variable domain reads SQTIHQWPATLVQPVGSPLSLECTVEGTSNPNLYWYRQAAGRGLQLLFYSVGIGQISSEVPQNLSASRPQDRQFILSSKKLLLSDSGFYLCAWGGAGRAEAFFGQGTRLTVV.

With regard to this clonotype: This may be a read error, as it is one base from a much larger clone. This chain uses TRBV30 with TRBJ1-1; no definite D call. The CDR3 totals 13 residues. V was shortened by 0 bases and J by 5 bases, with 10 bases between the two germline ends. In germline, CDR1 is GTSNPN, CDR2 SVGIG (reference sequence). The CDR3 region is CAWSVGSLTEAFF. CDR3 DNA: TGTGCCTGGAGTGTAGGGTCGTTGACTGAAGCTTTCTTT.